These T cell receptor beta chains were read from a single sample in a study of T cell repertoires in cytomegalovirus infection. MiXCR was run by TCRdb on the reads, yielding one entry per CDR3 protein. The sample lists approximately 100,000 distinct CDR3 sequences, roughly 30% seen once, with roughly 81% in the top ten. These receptors' targets are unknown. The sample was CD8+ T cells from cultured PBMCs, taken from culture after CMV antigen stimulation. These receptors were collected from a human donor in good health (CMV status not recorded). Some clones in this sample may be carry-over from other donors' samples. Both conserved end residues are part of each CDR3. A D gene is named only where the DNA matches it firmly. Expanded clones are given a class, and other clones once, few, many or no size at all.

J gene | D gene | clone size | V gene | CDR3 protein | CDR3 DNA
TRBJ1-2 | NA | NA | TRBV27 | CASRPDGPNYGYTF | TGTGCCAGCAGACCGGACGGACCTAACTATGGCTACACCTTC
TRBJ1-1 | NA | NA | TRBV19 | CASIGAIMATEAFF | TGTGCCAGTATTGGGGCAATTATGGCCACTGAAGCTTTCTTT
TRBJ1-1 | NA | few | TRBV12-3/TRBV12-4 | CASSLALSLPEAFF | TGTGCCAGCAGTTTAGCGCTATCTCTCCCTGAAGCTTTCTTT
TRBJ2-7 | TRBD1 | few | TRBV5-1 | CASSAGQGADEQYF | TGCGCCAGCAGCGCGGGACAGGGGGCTGACGAGCAGTACTTC
TRBJ2-3 | NA | few | TRBV12-3/TRBV12-4 | CASSPVVYGRTFTDTQYF | TGTGCCAGCAGCCCTGTAGTATATGGCAGGACCTTCACAGATACGCAGTATTTT
TRBJ1-5 | TRBD1 | many | TRBV7-8 | CASSPQGGDNQPQHF | TGTGCCAGCAGCCCGCAGGGGGGGGACAATCAGCCCCAGCATTTT
TRBJ2-3 | NA | NA | TRBV12-3/TRBV12-4 | CASSDGREILQNTQYF | TGTGCCAGCAGTGACGGCAGGGAGATACTTCAGAATACGCAGTATTTT
TRBJ2-1 | TRBD1 | NA | TRBV20-1 | CSASVGQGDLNEQFF | TGCAGTGCTAGCGTGGGACAGGGGGATCTCAATGAGCAGTTCTTC
TRBJ1-1 | NA | few | TRBV7-2 | CASSFGGAFF | TGTGCCAGCAGCTTCGGAGGAGCTTTCTTT
TRBJ2-1 | NA | few | TRBV12-3/TRBV12-4 | CASSHPLLLINEQFF | TGTGCCAGCAGCCACCCCCTCCTTTTGATCAATGAGCAGTTCTTC
TRBJ1-4 | NA | NA | TRBV12-3/TRBV12-4 | CASSLRGRNEQLFF | TGTGCCAGCAGTTTACGGGGTAGAAATGAACAACTGTTTTTT
TRBJ2-3 | NA | few | TRBV7-6 | CASSLPPLGKETDTQYF | TGTGCCAGCAGCTTACCCCCTTTGGGGAAAGAGACAGATACGCAGTATTTT
TRBJ1-1 | NA | NA | TRBV2 | CASSEAPSNTEAFF | TGTGCCAGCAGTGAAGCACCCAGTAACACTGAAGCTTTCTTT
TRBJ2-2 | NA | NA | TRBV2 | CASSDRANTGELFF | TGTGCCAGCAGTGACAGGGCGAACACCGGGGAGCTGTTTTTT
TRBJ2-1 | NA | many | TRBV5-6 | CASSLGEEEQFF | TGTGCCAGCAGCTTGGGGGAAGAGGAGCAGTTCTTC
TRBJ1-1 | NA | few | TRBV6-5 | CASSYNDGNTEAFF | TGTGCCAGCAGTTATAACGACGGGAACACTGAAGCTTTCTTT
TRBJ1-4 | NA | NA | TRBV14 | CASSQWDGGWPTNEKLFF | TGTGCCAGCAGCCAATGGGACGGGGGGTGGCCAACTAATGAAAAACTGTTTTTT
TRBJ1-2 | NA | few | TRBV7-6 | CASSLALGYTF | TGTGCCAGCAGCTTAGCGCTTGGCTACACCTTC
TRBJ2-5 | NA | few | TRBV4-1 | CASSQEIRGETQYF | TGCGCCAGCAGCCAAGAGATCCGGGGAGAGACCCAGTACTTC
TRBJ2-3 | NA | NA | TRBV2 | CASSHGGTDTQYF | TGTGCCAGCAGTCACGGGGGCACAGATACGCAGTATTTT
TRBJ2-1 | NA | many | TRBV7-2 | CASSLFSAFNEQFF | TGTGCCAGCAGCTTGTTTAGCGCGTTCAATGAGCAGTTCTTC
TRBJ1-1 | NA | NA | TRBV4-1 | CASSQDWTEFGNTEAFF | TGCGCCAGCAGCCAAGATTGGACAGAATTCGGGAACACTGAAGCTTTCTTT
TRBJ1-2 | NA | few | TRBV7-9 | CASSPDSSLVWANYGYTF | TGTGCCAGCAGCCCGGACAGTTCTTTGGTGTGGGCTAACTATGGCTACACCTTC